A single sample gave rise to the 6 T cell receptor beta chains below, sequenced in a study of blood T cell repertoires in COVID-19 (dated by TCRdb to the early 2020s). Receptors were amplified or captured by the immunoSEQ multiplex PCR assay. The immuneACCESS repertoire file appears here via TCRdb, limited to in-frame rearrangements. These files lack a portion of the clones; in checked studies, under half of the deficit traces to unresolved V genes, and the cause of the others is not known. Within this sample are 120,000 to 150,000 clones, with roughly 84% of them counted one time only. The top ten constitute roughly 5.5% of the sample. Sequencing was done on a sample of PBMCs or T cells enriched from blood (not recorded which). These receptors were obtained from a woman in her fifties or sixties who had been exposed to COVID-19.

The genes are TRBV9 and TRBJ1-1; the match to TRBD1 covers 8 bases. This CDR3 spans 17 amino acids. The V gene's germline CDR1 is SGDLS and CDR2 YYNGEE. V gave up 3 bases and J gave up 0 bases; unmatched junction bases: 10. The CDR3 sequence is CASSGITGGNLNTEAFF. In nucleotides, the CDR3 is TGTGCCAGCAGCGGCATAACAGGGGGGAACTTGAACACTGAAGCTTTCTTT.

CDR3 DNA sequence: TGTGCCAGCAGTTTTTCTGGGGGGACTCAAGAGACCCAGTACTTC. Translated: CASSFSGGTQETQYF. This sequence joins TRBV27 and TRBJ2-5, with D maybe TRBD2 (6 bases). Per germline, CDR1 MNHEY and CDR2 SMNVEV (reference sequence). This CDR3 has 15 residues. V was clipped by 3 bases and J by 2 bases, with 13 bases between them.

The genes are TRBV5-1 and TRBJ2-3; 9 nucleotides agree with TRBD2. CDR1 and CDR2 (germline): SGHRS, YFSETQ. There are 15 residues in the CDR3. After removal of 4 bases from V and 4 bases from J, the junction contained 7 bases not matched to a gene. CDR3 in DNA: TGCGCCAGCAGCCCCGGGACTAGCAACGCAGATACGCAGTATTTT. Translated, it gives CASSPGTSNADTQYF.

The rearrangement uses TRBV11-2 and TRBJ1-1, with D possibly being TRBD1 (5 bases). Trimming took off 2 bases at V and 1 base at J, with 5 bases between the two ends. Germline V gene sequence: CDR1 SGHAT, CDR2 FQNNGV. The CDR3 sequence is 13 residues long. CDR3 in DNA: TGTGCCAGCAGCTTAAGGGGGAACACTGAAGCTTTCTTT. It specifies CASSLRGNTEAFF.

V usage is TRBV7-3 and J usage is TRBJ2-7; 9 nucleotides line up with TRBD2. With 5 bases clipped from V and 3 bases from J, the junction kept 8 bases outside the gene matches. The CDR3 extends over 15 amino acids. Germline CDR1 reads SGHTA; CDR2 reads FQGTGA. Here the CDR3 reads CASSPVAGALYEQYF. The CDR3 bases are TGTGCCAGCAGCCCAGTAGCGGGGGCCCTCTACGAGCAGTACTTC.

With regard to this clone: Different DNA sequences within this sample yield the same CDR3. This rearrangement joins TRBV5-1 to TRBJ2-5, with TRBD2 matching over 15 bases. CDR3 length equals 16 residues. Germline lookup yields CDR1 SGHRS and CDR2 YFSETQ. J lost 2 bases, V lost 4 bases, and 3 bases had no gene match. The CDR3 DNA follows: TGCGCCAGCAGCCTAGGGACTAGCGGGGGGCAAGAGACCCAGTACTTC. This gives the protein CASSLGTSGGQETQYF. Full variable domain (remainder filled in from reference TRBV5-1 and TRBJ2-5): KAGVTQTPRYLIKTRGQQVTLSCSPISGHRSVSWYQQTPGQGLQFLFEYFSETQRNKGNFPGRFSGRQFSNSRSEMNVSTLELGDSALYLCASSLGTSGGQETQYFGPGTRLLVL.